This T cell receptor (beta chain) appears in the sequencing data of a study of T cell changes during pregnancy in multiple sclerosis. Germline V gene data show CDR1 as LNHDA and CDR2 as SQIVND (reference sequence). CDR3 size: 15 residues. V lost 9 bases, J lost 6 bases, and 9 bases stayed unmatched. This clone was seen just once. Only in-frame clones appear in the TCRdb table, and some are missing; sequencing was by immunoSEQ multiplex PCR. This sample yields tens of thousands of clones, of which about 92% are seen a single time; 0.15% to 0.25% belongs to the top ten. This sequence originates from a female donor with multiple sclerosis, enrolled in a pregnancy study. Sequences were derived from CD4+ T cells from peripheral blood mononuclear cells, sampled in the second trimester of pregnancy. The V and J genes are TRBV19 and TRBJ1-6, with 9 bases fitting TRBD1. CDR3 protein: CASTYRDRANSPLHF. Here the CDR3 DNA reads TGTGCCAGCACCTACCGGGACAGGGCTAATTCACCCCTCCACTTT.